Given below is one TCR beta chain in context. Its matching antigen is unknown. Constant-segment primers served in 5'RACE that generated TCR alpha and TCR beta cDNA libraries bearing sample barcodes and UMIs. Using its own MiXCR run on the 5' RACE reads, TCRdb lists one record per CDR3 protein. Of roughly 350,000 distinct CDR3 sequences listed, roughly 21% were seen once; the top ten hold 12%. The entry originates in a study of T-cell memory formation after mild COVID-19. The study's findings and limits: Researchers report contracting CD4+ clones mostly in CM and EM, with CD8+ clones in EMRA.

From germline, CDR1 is SGHTA and CDR2 FQGNSA. J gave up 5 bases and V 1 base, and 8 bases lay outside the gene matches. CDR3 size: 17 residues. The sequenced sample consisted of PBMCs or a T cell subset sorted from them (not recorded which). This clonotype originated in an adult woman who had mild COVID-19 (a few samples of this study predate the infection). Cell type and time point are not known. V is TRBV7-2 and J is TRBJ2-1; 10 nucleotides match TRBD2. CDR3 region: CASSLDRRTSGHNEQFF. In DNA form, the CDR3 reads TGTGCCAGCAGCTTAGATCGGCGGACTAGCGGTCACAATGAGCAGTTCTTC.